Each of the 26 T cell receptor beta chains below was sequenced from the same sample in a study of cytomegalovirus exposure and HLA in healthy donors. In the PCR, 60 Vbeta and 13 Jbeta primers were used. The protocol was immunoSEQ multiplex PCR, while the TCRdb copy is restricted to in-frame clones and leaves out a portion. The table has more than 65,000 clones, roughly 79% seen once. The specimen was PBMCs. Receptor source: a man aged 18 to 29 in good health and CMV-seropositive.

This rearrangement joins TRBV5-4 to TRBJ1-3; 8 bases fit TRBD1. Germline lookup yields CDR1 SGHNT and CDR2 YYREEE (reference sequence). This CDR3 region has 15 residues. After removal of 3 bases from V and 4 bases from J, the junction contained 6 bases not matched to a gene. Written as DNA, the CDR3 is TGTGCCAGCAGCTCTATACGACAGGGGGGAAACACCATATATTTT. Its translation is CASSSIRQGGNTIYF. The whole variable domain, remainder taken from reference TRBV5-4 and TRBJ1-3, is ETGVTQSPTHLIKTRGQQVTLRCSSQSGHNTVSWYQQALGQGPQFIFQYYREEENGRGNFPPRFSGLQFPNYSSELNVNALELDDSALYLCASSSIRQGGNTIYFGEGSWLTVV.

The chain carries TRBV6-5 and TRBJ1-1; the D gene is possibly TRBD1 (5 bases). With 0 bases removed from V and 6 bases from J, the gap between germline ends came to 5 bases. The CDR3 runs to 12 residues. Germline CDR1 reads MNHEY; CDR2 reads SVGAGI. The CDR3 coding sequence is TGTGCCAGCAGTTACTCAGGGGCTGAAGCTTTCTTT. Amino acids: CASSYSGAEAFF.

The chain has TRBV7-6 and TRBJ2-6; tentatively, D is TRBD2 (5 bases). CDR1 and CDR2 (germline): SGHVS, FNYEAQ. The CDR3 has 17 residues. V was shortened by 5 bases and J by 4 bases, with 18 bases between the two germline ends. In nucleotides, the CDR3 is TGTGCCAGCAGCCCGAACCCTTCGCGGGTCGGGGCCAACGTCCTGACTTTC. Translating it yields CASSPNPSRVGANVLTF.

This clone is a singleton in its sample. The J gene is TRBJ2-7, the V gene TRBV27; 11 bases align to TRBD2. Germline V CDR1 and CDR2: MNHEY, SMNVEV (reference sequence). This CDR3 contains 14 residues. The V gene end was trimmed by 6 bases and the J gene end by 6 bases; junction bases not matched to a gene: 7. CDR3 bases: TGTGCCAGCAGCGTAGCGGGAGGGCCTTCCGAGCAGTACTTC. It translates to CASSVAGGPSEQYF.

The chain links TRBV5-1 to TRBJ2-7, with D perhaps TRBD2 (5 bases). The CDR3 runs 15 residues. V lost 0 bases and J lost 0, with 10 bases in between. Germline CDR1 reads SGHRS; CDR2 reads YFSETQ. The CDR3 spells CASSLGLEVSYEQYF. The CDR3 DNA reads TGCGCCAGCAGCTTGGGGCTGGAGGTCTCCTACGAGCAGTACTTC.

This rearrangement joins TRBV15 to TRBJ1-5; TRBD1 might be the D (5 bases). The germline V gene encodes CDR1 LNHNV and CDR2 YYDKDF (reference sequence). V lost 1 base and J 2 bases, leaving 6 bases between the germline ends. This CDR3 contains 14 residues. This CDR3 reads CATSRVGRNQPQHF. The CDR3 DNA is TGTGCCACCAGCAGAGTGGGGCGCAATCAGCCCCAGCATTTT. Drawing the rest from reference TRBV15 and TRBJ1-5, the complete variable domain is DAMVIQNPRYQVTQFGKPVTLSCSQTLNHNVMYWYQQKSSQAPKLLFHYYDKDFNNEADTPDNFQSRRPNTSFCFLDIRSPGLGDTAMYLCATSRVGRNQPQHFGDGTRLSIL.

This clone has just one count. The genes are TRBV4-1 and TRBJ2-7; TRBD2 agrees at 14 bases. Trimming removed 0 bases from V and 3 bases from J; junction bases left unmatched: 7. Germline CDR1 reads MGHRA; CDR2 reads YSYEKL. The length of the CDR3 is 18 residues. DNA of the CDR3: TGCGCCAGCAGCCAAGAACCGCCTGGACTAGCGGGAGGCTACGAGCAGTACTTC. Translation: CASSQEPPGLAGGYEQYF.

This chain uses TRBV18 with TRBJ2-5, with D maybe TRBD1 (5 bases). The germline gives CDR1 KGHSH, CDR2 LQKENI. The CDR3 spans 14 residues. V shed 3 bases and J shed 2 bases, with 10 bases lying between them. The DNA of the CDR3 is TGTGCCAGCTCACCGGGGAACAGGCAAGAGACCCAGTACTTC. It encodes CASSPGNRQETQYF.

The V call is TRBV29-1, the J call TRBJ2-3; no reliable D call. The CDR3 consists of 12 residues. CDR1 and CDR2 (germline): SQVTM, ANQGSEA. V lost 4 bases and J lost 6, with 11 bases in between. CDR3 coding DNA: TGCAGCGTTGGCCTAGAGTTGGATACGCAGTATTTT. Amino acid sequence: CSVGLELDTQYF.

The CDR3 region is CARSLALRPYEQYF. The CDR3 DNA reads TGTGCCAGAAGCTTGGCCTTGAGGCCCTACGAGCAGTACTTC. V and J are TRBV5-3 and TRBJ2-7, with unresolved D. TRBV5-3 falls under the ORF class, with uncertain function. This CDR3 region has 14 residues. V was shortened by 0 bases and J by 2 bases, with 9 bases between the two germline ends.

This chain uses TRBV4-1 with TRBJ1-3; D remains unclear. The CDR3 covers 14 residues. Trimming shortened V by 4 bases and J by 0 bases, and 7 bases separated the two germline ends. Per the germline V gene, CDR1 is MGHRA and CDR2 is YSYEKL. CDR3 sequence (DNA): TGCGCCAGCAGCCGATGGGCCTCTGGAAACACCATATATTTT. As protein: CASSRWASGNTIYF.

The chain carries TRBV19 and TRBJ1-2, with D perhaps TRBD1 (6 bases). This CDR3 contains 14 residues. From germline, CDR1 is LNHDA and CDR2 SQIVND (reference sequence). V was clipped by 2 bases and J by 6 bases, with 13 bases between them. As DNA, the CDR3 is TGTGCCAGTAGTATACAGGGGAATTTGAATGGCTACACCTTC. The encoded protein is CASSIQGNLNGYTF.

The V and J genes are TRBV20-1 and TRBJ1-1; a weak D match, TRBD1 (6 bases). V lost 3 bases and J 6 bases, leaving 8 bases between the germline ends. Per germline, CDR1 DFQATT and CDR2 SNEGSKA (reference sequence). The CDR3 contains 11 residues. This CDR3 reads CSASQGPEAFF. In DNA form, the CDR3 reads TGCAGTGCTAGCCAGGGGCCTGAAGCTTTCTTT.

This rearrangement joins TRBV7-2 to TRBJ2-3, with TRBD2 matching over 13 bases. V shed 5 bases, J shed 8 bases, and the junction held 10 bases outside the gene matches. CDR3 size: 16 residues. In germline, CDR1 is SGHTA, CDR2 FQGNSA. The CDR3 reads CASSLRTSGSLGTQYF. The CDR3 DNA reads TGTGCCAGCAGCCTCAGGACTAGCGGGAGTTTGGGTACGCAGTATTTT.

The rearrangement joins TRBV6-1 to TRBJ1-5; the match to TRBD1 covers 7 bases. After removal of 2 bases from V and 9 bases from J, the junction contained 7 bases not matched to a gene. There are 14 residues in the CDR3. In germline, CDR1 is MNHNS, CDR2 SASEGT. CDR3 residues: CASSEIDRTGPQHF. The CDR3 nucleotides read TGTGCCAGCAGTGAAATCGACAGGACAGGGCCCCAGCATTTT.

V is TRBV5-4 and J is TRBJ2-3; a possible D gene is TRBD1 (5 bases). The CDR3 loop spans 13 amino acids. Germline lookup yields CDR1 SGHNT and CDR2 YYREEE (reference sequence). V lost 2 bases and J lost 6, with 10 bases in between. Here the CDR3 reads CASSFTGRDTQYF. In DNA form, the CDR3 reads TGTGCCAGCAGCTTTACAGGACGGGATACGCAGTATTTT.

The CDR3 region has the DNA TGTGCCAGCAGCTCCTACCGGACAGGAAGAGCTTTCTTT. Its protein is CASSSYRTGRAFF. The V and J genes are TRBV11-2 and TRBJ1-1; 7 bases line up with TRBD1. Germline-derived CDR1 and CDR2 are SGHAT and FQNNGV. Unmatched junction bases numbered 9, after V lost 4 bases and J lost 10 bases. The CDR3 is 13 amino acids.

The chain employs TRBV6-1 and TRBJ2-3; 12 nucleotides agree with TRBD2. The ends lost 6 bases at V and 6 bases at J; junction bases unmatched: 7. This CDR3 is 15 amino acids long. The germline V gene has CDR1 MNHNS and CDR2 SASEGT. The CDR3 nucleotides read TGTGCCAGCAGCCCGACTAGCGGGAGATTGGATACGCAGTATTTT. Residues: CASSPTSGRLDTQYF.

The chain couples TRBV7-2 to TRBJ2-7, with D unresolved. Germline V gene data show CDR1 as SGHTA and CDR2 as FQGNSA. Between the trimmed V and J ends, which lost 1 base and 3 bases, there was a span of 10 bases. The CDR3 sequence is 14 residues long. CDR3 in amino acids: CASSLDTTHYEQYF. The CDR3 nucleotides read TGTGCCAGCAGCTTAGATACTACCCACTACGAGCAGTACTTC.

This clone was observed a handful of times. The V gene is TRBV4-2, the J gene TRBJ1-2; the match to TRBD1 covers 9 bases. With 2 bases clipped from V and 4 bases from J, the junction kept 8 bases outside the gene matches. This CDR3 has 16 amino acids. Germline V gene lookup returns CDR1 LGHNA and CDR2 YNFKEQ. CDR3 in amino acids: CASSQLRTGAGYGYTF. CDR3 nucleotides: TGTGCCAGCAGCCAACTTAGGACAGGGGCAGGCTATGGCTACACCTTC.

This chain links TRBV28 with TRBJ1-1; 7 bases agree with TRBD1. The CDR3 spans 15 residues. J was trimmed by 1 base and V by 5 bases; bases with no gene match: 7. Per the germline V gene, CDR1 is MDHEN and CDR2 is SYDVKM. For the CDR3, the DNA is TGTGCCAGCAGTACCCGGGACAGCTGGAACACTGAAGCTTTCTTT. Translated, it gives CASSTRDSWNTEAFF.

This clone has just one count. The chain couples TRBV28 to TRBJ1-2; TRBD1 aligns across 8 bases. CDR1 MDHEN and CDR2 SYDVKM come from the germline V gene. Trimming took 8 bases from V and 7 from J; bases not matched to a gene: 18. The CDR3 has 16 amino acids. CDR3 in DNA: TGTGCCAGCGAGGGGGTGGATGGACAGGGAGTGAGTGGCTACACCTTC. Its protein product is CASEGVDGQGVSGYTF.

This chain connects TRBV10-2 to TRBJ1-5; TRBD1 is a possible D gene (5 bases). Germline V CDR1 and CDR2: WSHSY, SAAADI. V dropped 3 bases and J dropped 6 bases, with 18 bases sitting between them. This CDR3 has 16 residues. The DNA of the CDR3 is TGCGCCAGCAGTGACCCGGGGGGACGGGGAGGTCAGCCCCAGCATTTT. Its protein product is CASSDPGGRGGQPQHF.

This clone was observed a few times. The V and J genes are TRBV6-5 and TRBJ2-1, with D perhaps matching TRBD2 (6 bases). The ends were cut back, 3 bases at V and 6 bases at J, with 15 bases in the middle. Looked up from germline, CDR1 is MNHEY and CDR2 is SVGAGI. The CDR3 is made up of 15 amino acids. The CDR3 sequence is CASSYIAGSRNEQFF. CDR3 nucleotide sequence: TGTGCCAGCAGTTATATTGCGGGAAGTCGCAATGAGCAGTTCTTC.

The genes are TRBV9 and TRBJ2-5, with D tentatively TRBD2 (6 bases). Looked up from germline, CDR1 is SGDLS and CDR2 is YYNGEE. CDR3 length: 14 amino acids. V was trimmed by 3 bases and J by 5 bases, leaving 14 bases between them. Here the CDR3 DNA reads TGTGCCAGCAGCGCGGAGGGGAGTAGGGAGACCCAGTACTTC. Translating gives CASSAEGSRETQYF.

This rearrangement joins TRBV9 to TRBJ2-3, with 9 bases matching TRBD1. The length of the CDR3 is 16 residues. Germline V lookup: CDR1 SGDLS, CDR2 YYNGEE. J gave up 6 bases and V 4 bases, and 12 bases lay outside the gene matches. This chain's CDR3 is CASSTSGTGYGDTQYF. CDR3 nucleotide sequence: TGTGCCAGCAGCACCTCCGGGACAGGGTATGGGGATACGCAGTATTTT.